This entry lists 13 T cell receptor beta chains sequenced from one sample in a study of blood T cell repertoires in COVID-19. Some clones are missing from TCRdb's copy, which holds only in-frame ones; the method was immunoSEQ multiplex PCR. Of 97,000 or so clones in the sample, approximately 80% were seen once. Sequencing was performed on peripheral blood. These receptors all come from a man aged 55 to 70 with active or convalescent COVID-19.

The rearrangement links TRBV28 to TRBJ2-7; TRBD2 agrees at 8 bases. Germline CDR1 MDHEN, CDR2 SYDVKM. CDR3 size: 15 residues. With V trimmed by 8 bases and J by 4 bases, 13 bases remained unmatched. The CDR3 loop reads CASFPRGAGLYEQYF. DNA for the CDR3: TGTGCCAGCTTCCCGCGGGGGGCGGGTTTGTACGAGCAGTACTTC.

Points on this clone: Other DNA sequences of this sample code for an identical CDR3. The chain links TRBV29-1 to TRBJ1-1; TRBD1 is a possible D gene (6 bases). Trimming cost V 8 bases and J 0 bases, with 13 bases left between them. This CDR3 has 13 amino acids. Germline CDR1 reads SQVTM; CDR2 reads ANQGSEA. The CDR3 DNA reads TGCAGCACCACGGGACACCTGAACACTGAAGCTTTCTTT. Translation: CSTTGHLNTEAFF.

This chain links TRBV7-9 with TRBJ2-1; D might be TRBD1 (5 bases). Between the trimmed V and J ends, which lost 6 bases and 5 bases, there was a span of 20 bases. CDR3 length equals 16 residues. Germline CDR1 is SEHNR and CDR2 is FQNEAQ (reference sequence). The CDR3 sequence is CASSRSVGARDNEQFF. DNA of the CDR3: TGTGCCAGCAGTCGATCGGTAGGGGCCAGGGACAATGAGCAGTTCTTC.

V is TRBV28 and J is TRBJ1-5; D is unresolved. CDR1 is MDHEN, CDR2 SYDVKM, per germline. The CDR3 contains 16 residues. V was clipped by 6 bases and J by 1 base, with 16 bases between them. In DNA, the CDR3 is TGTGCCAGCAGCACGAGTTTCGGGGAAAGCAATCAGCCCCAGCATTTT. Its protein is CASSTSFGESNQPQHF. The full variable domain, completed using reference TRBV28 and TRBJ1-5, is DVKVTQSSRYLVKRTGEKVFLECVQDMDHENMFWYRQDPGLGLRLIYFSYDVKMKEKGDIPEGYSVSREKKERFSLILESASTNQTSMYLCASSTSFGESNQPQHFGDGTRLSIL.

The CDR3 DNA follows: TGTGCCAGCAGCTTGGGGGGCGGGGATCATGAGCAGTTCTTC. Protein product: CASSLGGGDHEQFF. The chain links TRBV5-4 to TRBJ2-1; D perhaps matches TRBD2 (6 bases). V lost 0 bases and J 8 bases, leaving 12 bases between the germline ends. The CDR3 length is 14 residues. Germline V gene data show CDR1 as SGHNT and CDR2 as YYREEE (reference sequence).

The chain has TRBV27 and TRBJ2-4, with TRBD1 identical over 7 bases. V was pared by 3 bases and J by 9 bases, with 2 bases of the junction left unmatched. The CDR3 is 12 amino acids. The V gene's germline CDR1 is MNHEY and CDR2 SMNVEV (reference sequence). CDR3 residues: CASSFSGGIQYF. CDR3 nucleotides: TGTGCCAGCAGTTTCTCAGGGGGCATTCAGTACTTC.

V and J are TRBV15 and TRBJ1-6; unclear D gene. The V gene lost 0 bases and the J gene lost 10 bases, with 13 bases spanning the gap. Germline CDR1 and CDR2: LNHNV and YYDKDF (reference sequence). CDR3 length: 15 residues. CDR3 residues: CATSRDGRGSSPLHF. As DNA, the CDR3 is TGTGCCACCAGCAGAGACGGTCGAGGATCCTCACCCCTCCACTTT.

V is TRBV15 and J is TRBJ2-7; D is ambiguous. CDR1 LNHNV and CDR2 YYDKDF come from the germline V gene (reference sequence). V lost 0 bases and J 9 bases, leaving 12 bases between the germline ends. The CDR3 is 13 amino acids. The CDR3 nucleotides read TGTGCCACCAGCAGAGATTTGGCCGAACCGCAGTACTTC. This encodes CATSRDLAEPQYF.

This clone was found many times. This CDR3 is CASSQEQGGANVLTF. The CDR3 bases are TGCGCCAGCAGCCAAGAGCAGGGTGGGGCCAACGTCCTGACTTTC. The rearrangement links TRBV4-3 to TRBJ2-6; D may be TRBD1 (5 bases). CDR1 is LGHNA, CDR2 YSLEER, per germline. This CDR3 is built from 15 residues. The V and J ends lost 0 bases and 3 bases respectively, with 6 bases between them.

This clone has a single count. The rearrangement joins TRBV9 to TRBJ2-1; D is possibly TRBD2 (6 bases). This CDR3 is built from 14 residues. V was pared by 2 bases and J by 8 bases, with 14 bases between. The V gene's germline CDR1 is SGDLS and CDR2 YYNGEE. The CDR3 loop is CASSVDLIADEQFF. CDR3 in DNA: TGTGCCAGCAGCGTCGACCTCATAGCGGATGAGCAGTTCTTC.

This clone was seen once. The chain uses TRBV19 and TRBJ2-2; D is perhaps TRBD2 (5 bases). Per germline, CDR1 LNHDA and CDR2 SQIVND (reference sequence). Trimming removed 7 bases from V and 2 bases from J, with 11 bases in between. The CDR3 consists of 14 residues. CDR3 in amino acids: CASTPRGNTGELFF. In nucleotides, the CDR3 is TGTGCCAGTACCCCCCGGGGAAACACCGGGGAGCTGTTTTTT.

This chain uses TRBV7-2 with TRBJ1-4, with unresolved D. CDR1 and CDR2 (germline): SGHTA, FQGNSA. The CDR3 contains 16 residues. V was clipped by 4 bases and J by 1 base, with 13 bases between them. The CDR3 DNA follows: TGTGCCAGCAGCTCAGACCGACTGAGAACTAATGAAAAACTGTTTTTT. Translated, it gives CASSSDRLRTNEKLFF.

The chain recombines TRBV28 with TRBJ2-2, with unresolved D. CDR1 is MDHEN and CDR2 is SYDVKM in the germline V gene. V lost 6 bases and J 3 bases, leaving 14 bases between the germline ends. The CDR3 runs 15 residues. The CDR3 sequence: CASRVPGRHTGELFF. Here the CDR3 DNA reads TGTGCCAGCAGAGTCCCGGGTCGGCACACCGGGGAGCTGTTTTTT.